A selection of T cell receptor beta chains follows, all from one sample in a study of T cell changes during pregnancy in multiple sclerosis. The assay was immunoSEQ multiplex PCR, and TCRdb's table has in-frame clones only and misses some. The table has 100,000 or so clones, 80% to 95% seen once. The sequences come from peripheral blood, collected in the first trimester of pregnancy. The receptors were sampled from a female donor with multiple sclerosis, enrolled in a pregnancy study. Each CDR3 is given with its conserved first and last residue. For some rows the clone size is stated as once, few or many, or as a class when expanded; others skip it.

j_call,clone_size,v_call,cdr3_aa
TRBJ2-1,-,TRBV7-3,CASRLLPTGGGEQFF
TRBJ1-1,-,TRBV11-1,CASSFSGQTTEAFF
TRBJ2-1,-,TRBV9,CASSPSDRLSSYNEQFF
TRBJ1-4,-,TRBV5-1,CASSLEGRGGEKLFF
TRBJ1-5,-,TRBV18,CASSLRQQDSNQPQHF
TRBJ2-5,-,TRBV9,CASSSNWGSTPQETQYF
TRBJ2-3,-,TRBV9,CASSVESAGELNTQYF
TRBJ1-5,-,TRBV27,CASSLGVLGGQPQHF
TRBJ2-1,-,TRBV7-9,CASKGLAGLEEQFF
TRBJ1-2,-,TRBV11-2,CASSLDPTGIYGYTF
TRBJ1-1,once,TRBV5-6,CASSWGDTEAFF
TRBJ1-2,-,TRBV15,CATWSPTRGMKGYTF
TRBJ2-7,-,TRBV30,CAWSQGLHEQYF
TRBJ1-4,-,TRBV6-5,CASSYQEGEKLFF
TRBJ2-4,-,TRBV5-1,CASSVQGPKNIQYF
TRBJ1-2,-,TRBV9,CASSPRTGVNYGYTF
TRBJ2-3,-,TRBV27,CASSLWGGGDTQYF
TRBJ2-7,-,TRBV5-1,CASSLIGGGASGEQYF
TRBJ1-6,-,TRBV7-9,CASSGQVNNSPLHF
TRBJ2-6,-,TRBV9,CASSAGGGGSGANVLTF
TRBJ2-5,-,TRBV6-1,CASSELGWGEETQYF
TRBJ1-2,few,TRBV14,CASSQAGNYGYTF
TRBJ1-4,-,TRBV7-9,CASSSDSLGEKLFF
TRBJ2-7,-,TRBV5-4,CASSFQGGGDEQYF
TRBJ2-1,-,TRBV27,CASSLYGGTYNEQFF
TRBJ1-2,-,TRBV10-3,CAISASYGEGYTF
TRBJ2-3,-,TRBV18,CASSPIVITSGAGTDTQYF
TRBJ2-1,-,TRBV5-6,CASSLQGKDEQFF
TRBJ2-7,-,TRBV5-6,CASSFGTVYEQYF
TRBJ2-1,-,TRBV5-1,CASSRRLEGEQFF
TRBJ2-7,few,TRBV27,CASGAYEQYF
TRBJ2-1,-,TRBV7-3,CASSLTVVGGGRNEQFF
TRBJ2-3,-,TRBV5-1,CASSFIERGVTSTDTQYF